These 17 T cell receptor beta chains share one sample of origin, sequenced in a study of T cell responses to AZD1222 COVID-19 vaccine. Some clones are missing from TCRdb's copy, which holds only in-frame ones; the method was immunoSEQ multiplex PCR. The sample records around 87,000 clones, about nine tenths being singletons. Sequenced here: peripheral blood, sampled on day 0 of AZD1222 vaccination. These receptors were taken from an adult in good health.

The genes are TRBV9 and TRBJ2-3; D not resolved. In germline, CDR1 is SGDLS, CDR2 YYNGEE. With 0 bases removed from V and 4 bases from J, the gap between germline ends came to 6 bases. The CDR3 length is 13 residues. Here the CDR3 DNA reads TGTGCCAGCAGCGTAGAATTTGCAGATACGCAGTATTTT. This codes for CASSVEFADTQYF.

The chain joins TRBV19 to TRBJ1-4, with a possible D match to TRBD1 (6 bases). The CDR3 spans 16 residues. V was trimmed by 10 bases and J by 0 bases, leaving 18 bases between them. Germline V gene lookup returns CDR1 LNHDA and CDR2 SQIVND (reference sequence). As DNA, the CDR3 is TGTGCCACCCGAACGGGGGCCCACGCAACTAATGAAAAACTGTTTTTT. It is translated as CATRTGAHATNEKLFF.

The chain combines TRBV11-2 with TRBJ1-3, with D hard to call. Germline V gene data show CDR1 as SGHAT and CDR2 as FQNNGV. CDR3 length: 17 amino acids. Trimming pared 1 base from V and 5 bases from J, leaving 18 bases between. This CDR3 reads CASSLGLSDPFRNTIYF. In DNA, the CDR3 is TGTGCCAGCAGCTTAGGCCTCTCGGACCCTTTCCGAAACACCATATATTTT.

The chain combines TRBV28 with TRBJ2-2, with D tentatively TRBD2 (6 bases). The ends were cut back, 6 bases at V and 0 bases at J, with 14 bases in the middle. The CDR3 loop spans 16 amino acids. Per germline, CDR1 MDHEN and CDR2 SYDVKM. The CDR3 sequence is CASSKSGVANTGELFF. The CDR3 DNA follows: TGTGCCAGCAGCAAATCGGGAGTCGCGAACACCGGGGAGCTGTTTTTT.

The chain recombines TRBV18 with TRBJ1-2; no firm D call. This CDR3 region has 15 residues. Germline CDR1 reads KGHSH; CDR2 reads LQKENI. V lost 2 bases, J lost 3 bases, and 13 bases lay in between. CDR3 bases: TGTGCCAGCTCACCAAACATGGCGGATCACTATGGCTACACCTTC. Translating gives CASSPNMADHYGYTF.

V gene TRBV5-1 combines with J gene TRBJ2-2, with D perhaps assigned TRBD1 or TRBD2 (5 bases each). This CDR3 is built from 16 residues. The germline V gene has CDR1 SGHRS and CDR2 YFSETQ. V was trimmed by 4 bases and J by 1 base, leaving 14 bases between them. CDR3 DNA sequence: TGCGCCAGCAGCGGAACCGGGACGGTGAACACCGGGGAGCTGTTTTTT. It translates to CASSGTGTVNTGELFF.

The CDR3 sequence is CASSIQGSGYGYTF. As DNA, the CDR3 is TGTGCCAGTAGTATACAAGGGAGCGGCTATGGCTACACCTTC. The chain employs TRBV19 and TRBJ1-2; the D is unclear. The ends were cut back, 2 bases at V and 4 bases at J, with 11 bases in the middle. The CDR3 consists of 14 residues. CDR1 LNHDA and CDR2 SQIVND come from the germline V gene (reference sequence).

The V call is TRBV2, the J call TRBJ2-3; D remains ambiguous. CDR1 SNHLY and CDR2 FYNNEI come from the germline V gene. The V gene lost 6 bases and the J gene lost 1 base, with 8 bases spanning the gap. The CDR3 spans 13 residues. The CDR3 sequence: CASRSLGTDTQYF. CDR3 in DNA: TGTGCCAGCAGGTCTTTGGGCACAGATACGCAGTATTTT. Drawing the rest from reference TRBV2 and TRBJ2-3, the complete variable domain is EPEVTQTPSHQVTQMGQEVILRCVPISNHLYFYWYRQILGQKVEFLVSFYNNEISEKSEIFDDQFSVERPDGSNFTLKIRSTKLEDSAMYFCASRSLGTDTQYFGPGTRLTVL.

The gene calls are TRBV19 and TRBJ2-7; D is unclear. CDR1 and CDR2 from the germline V gene are LNHDA and SQIVND (reference sequence). Trimming took 3 bases from V and 3 from J, leaving 9 bases between them. The CDR3 has 13 residues. CDR3 bases: TGTGCCAGTAGTATGAACAGTTACTACGAGCAGTACTTC. Translated: CASSMNSYYEQYF.

CDR3 protein: CSPYTRTGKPVAYNSPLHF. The CDR3 DNA reads TGCAGCCCCTATACAAGGACAGGAAAACCTGTTGCCTATAATTCACCCCTCCACTTT. V gene TRBV29-1 combines with J gene TRBJ1-6; TRBD1 matches at 7 bases. The CDR3 has 19 residues. The germline V gene has CDR1 SQVTM and CDR2 ANQGSEA. Trimming took 8 bases from V and 2 from J; bases not matched to a gene: 21.

The chain combines TRBV7-2 with TRBJ2-3, with D tentatively TRBD1 (5 bases). Trimming stripped 1 base from V and 1 base from J, with 12 bases between. CDR1 SGHTA and CDR2 FQGNSA come from the germline V gene. The CDR3 consists of 16 residues. In DNA, the CDR3 is TGTGCCAGCAGCTTAGTGCACTCCAGGGGCACAGATACGCAGTATTTT. Translation gives CASSLVHSRGTDTQYF. The variable domain in full, with the rest retrieved from reference TRBV7-2 and TRBJ2-3, is GAGVSQSPSNKVTEKGKDVELRCDPISGHTALYWYRQSLGQGLEFLIYFQGNSAPDKSGLPSDRFSAERTGGSVSTLTIQRTQQEDSAVYLCASSLVHSRGTDTQYFGPGTRLTVL.

The rearrangement links TRBV19 to TRBJ2-5; TRBD1 aligns across 8 bases. From germline, CDR1 is LNHDA and CDR2 SQIVND (reference sequence). CDR3 length: 13 amino acids. The V segment lost 6 bases and the J segment 1 base; nucleotides outside the gene matches: 1. CDR3 amino acids: CASSGTGQETQYF. The CDR3 DNA reads as TGTGCCAGTAGCGGGACAGGCCAAGAGACCCAGTACTTC.

The rearrangement uses TRBV12-3 or TRBV12-4 and TRBJ1-2; D ambiguous. Trimming stripped 3 bases from V and 8 bases from J, with 13 bases between. The CDR3 is made up of 13 amino acids. This CDR3 reads CASSLSASRGYTF. The CDR3 DNA is TGTGCCAGCAGTTTGAGTGCGTCGCGAGGCTACACCTTC.

The chain employs TRBV6-6 and TRBJ1-4; no reliable D call. Germline values: CDR1 MNHNY, CDR2 SVGAGI (reference sequence). V was trimmed by 5 bases and J by 0 bases, leaving 16 bases between them. This CDR3 spans 17 amino acids. CDR3 protein: CASSPLDGPATNEKLFF. The CDR3 coding sequence is TGTGCCAGCAGTCCCTTGGACGGACCTGCAACTAATGAAAAACTGTTTTTT.

This chain joins TRBV30 and TRBJ2-7, with TRBD1 matching 9 bases. After removal of 3 bases from V and 4 bases from J, the junction contained 4 bases not matched to a gene. This CDR3 has 13 amino acids. Per germline, CDR1 GTSNPN and CDR2 SVGIG (reference sequence). The CDR3: CAWRDRGRYEQYF. CDR3 nucleotides: TGTGCCTGGAGGGACAGGGGACGGTACGAGCAGTACTTC.

This chain uses TRBV18 with TRBJ2-3; the D call may be TRBD1 or TRBD2 (5 bases each). Germline V gene lookup returns CDR1 KGHSH and CDR2 LQKENI. There are 16 residues in the CDR3. The ends were cut back, 3 bases at V and 0 bases at J, with 13 bases in the middle. CDR3 sequence (DNA): TGTGCCAGCTCACCGGGGCTAGCTCCTAGCACAGATACGCAGTATTTT. This gives the protein CASSPGLAPSTDTQYF.

The rearrangement joins TRBV19 to TRBJ1-1; no reliable D call. The CDR3 sequence is 12 residues long. Looked up from germline, CDR1 is LNHDA and CDR2 is SQIVND (reference sequence). The V end lost 5 bases, the J end lost 5 bases, and 9 bases lay between the germline ends. CDR3 residues: CASSPRQTEAFF. The CDR3 nucleotides are TGTGCCAGTAGTCCCCGGCAGACTGAAGCTTTCTTT.